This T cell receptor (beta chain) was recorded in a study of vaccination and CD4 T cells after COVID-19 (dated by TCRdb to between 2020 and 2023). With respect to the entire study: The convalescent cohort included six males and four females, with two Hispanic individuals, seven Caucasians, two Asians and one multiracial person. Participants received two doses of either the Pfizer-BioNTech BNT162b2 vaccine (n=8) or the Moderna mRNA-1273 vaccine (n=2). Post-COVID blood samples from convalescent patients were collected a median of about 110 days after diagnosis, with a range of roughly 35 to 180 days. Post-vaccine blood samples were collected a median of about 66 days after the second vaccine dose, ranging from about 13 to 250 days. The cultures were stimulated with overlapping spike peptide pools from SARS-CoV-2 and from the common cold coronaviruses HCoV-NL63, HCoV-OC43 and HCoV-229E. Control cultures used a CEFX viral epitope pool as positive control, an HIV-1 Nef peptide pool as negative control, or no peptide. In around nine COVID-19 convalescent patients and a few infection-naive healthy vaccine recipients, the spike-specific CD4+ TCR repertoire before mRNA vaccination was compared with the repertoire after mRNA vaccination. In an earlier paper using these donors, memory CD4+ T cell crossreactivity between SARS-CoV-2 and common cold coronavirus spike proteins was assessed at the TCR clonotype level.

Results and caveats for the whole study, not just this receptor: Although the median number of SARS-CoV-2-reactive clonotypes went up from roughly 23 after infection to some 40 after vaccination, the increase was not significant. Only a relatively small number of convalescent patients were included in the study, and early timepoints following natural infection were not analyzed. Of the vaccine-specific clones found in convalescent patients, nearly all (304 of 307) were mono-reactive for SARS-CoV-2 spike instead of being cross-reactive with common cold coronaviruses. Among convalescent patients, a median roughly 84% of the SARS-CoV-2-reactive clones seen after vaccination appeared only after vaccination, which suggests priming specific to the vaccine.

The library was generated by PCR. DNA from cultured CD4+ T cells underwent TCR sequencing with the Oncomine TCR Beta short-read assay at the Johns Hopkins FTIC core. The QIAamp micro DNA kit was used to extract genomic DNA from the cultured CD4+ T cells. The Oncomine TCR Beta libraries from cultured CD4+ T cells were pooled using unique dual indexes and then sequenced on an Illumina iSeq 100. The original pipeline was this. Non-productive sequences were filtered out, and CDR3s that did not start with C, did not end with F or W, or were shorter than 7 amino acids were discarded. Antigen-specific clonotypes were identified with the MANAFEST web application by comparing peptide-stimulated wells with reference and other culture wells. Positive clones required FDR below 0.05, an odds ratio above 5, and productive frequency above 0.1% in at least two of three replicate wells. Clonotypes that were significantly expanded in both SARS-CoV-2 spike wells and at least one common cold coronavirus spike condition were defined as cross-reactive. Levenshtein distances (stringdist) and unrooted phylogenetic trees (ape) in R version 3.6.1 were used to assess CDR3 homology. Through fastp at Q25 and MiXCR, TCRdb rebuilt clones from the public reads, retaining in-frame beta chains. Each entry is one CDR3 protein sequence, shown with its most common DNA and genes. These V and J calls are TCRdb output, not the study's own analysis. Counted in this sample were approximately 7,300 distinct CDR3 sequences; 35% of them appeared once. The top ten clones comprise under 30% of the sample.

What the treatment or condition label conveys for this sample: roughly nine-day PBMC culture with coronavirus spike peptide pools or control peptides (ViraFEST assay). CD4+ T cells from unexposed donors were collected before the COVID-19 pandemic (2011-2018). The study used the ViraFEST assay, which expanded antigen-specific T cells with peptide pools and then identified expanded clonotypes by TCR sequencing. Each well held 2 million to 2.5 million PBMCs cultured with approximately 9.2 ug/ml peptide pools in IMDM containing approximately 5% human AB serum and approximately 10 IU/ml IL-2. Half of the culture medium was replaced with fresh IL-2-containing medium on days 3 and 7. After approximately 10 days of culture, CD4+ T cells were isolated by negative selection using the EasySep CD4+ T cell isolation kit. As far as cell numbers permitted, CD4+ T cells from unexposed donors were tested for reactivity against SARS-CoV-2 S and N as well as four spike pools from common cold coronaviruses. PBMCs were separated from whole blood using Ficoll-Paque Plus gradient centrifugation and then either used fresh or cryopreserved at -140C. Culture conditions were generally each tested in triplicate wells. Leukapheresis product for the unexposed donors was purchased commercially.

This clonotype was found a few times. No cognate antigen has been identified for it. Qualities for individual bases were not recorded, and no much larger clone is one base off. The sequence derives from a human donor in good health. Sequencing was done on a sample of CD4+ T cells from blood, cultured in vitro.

CDR3 loop: CASSLMGDQPQHF. The DNA sequence is as follows: TGTGCCAGCAGTTTAATGGGGGATCAGCCCCAGCATTTT. The sequence joins TRBV12-3 or TRBV12-4 to TRBJ1-5, and TRBD1 may be the D gene, going by 5 matching bases. Reading from cysteine to phenylalanine, the CDR3 counts 13 amino acids. Only the CDR3 part of the read is kept: 39 bases, read in frame from the first base. V is shortened by 2 bases, J by 5 bases, and the region joining them spans 7 bases.